A selection of T cell receptor beta chains follows, all from one sample in a study of T-cell memory formation after mild COVID-19. TCRdb used MiXCR to reprocess the 5' RACE reads, holding one entry per CDR3 protein. The data contain roughly 400,000 distinct CDR3 sequences, about a sixth of them singletons. The sequenced sample consisted of PBMCs or a T cell subset sorted from them (not recorded which). The receptor set was obtained from a young man who had mild COVID-19 (a few samples of this study predate the infection). Cell type and time point are not known. Each CDR3 is given with its conserved first and last residue. The order of the fields is V gene, D gene, J gene, clone size, CDR3 length, CDR3 DNA, CDR3 protein. A D gene is named only where the DNA matches it firmly. For some rows the clone size is stated as once, few or many, or as a class when expanded; others skip it.

>TRBV27|NA|TRBJ2-4|few|13
TGTGCCAGCAGTTTCCAGGGCCAAAACATTCAGTACTTC
CASSFQGQNIQYF
>TRBV5-1|NA|TRBJ1-1|NA|14
TGCGCCAGCGAGAGACAGGTGGGGAACACTGAAGCTTTCTTT
CASERQVGNTEAFF
>TRBV5-1|NA|TRBJ2-5|NA|15
TGCGCCAGCAAGCTCGGCCCTGGACAGCAAGAGACCCAGTACTTC
CASKLGPGQQETQYF
>TRBV5-1|NA|TRBJ1-2|few|13
TGCGCCAGCAGCCGGTCTTACCCAGATGGCTACACCTTC
CASSRSYPDGYTF
>TRBV18|TRBD2|TRBJ2-5|NA|17
TGTGCCAGCTCAAGGGGGACTAGCGGGTCCTCAGAAGAGACCCAGTACTTC
CASSRGTSGSSEETQYF
>TRBV7-3|NA|TRBJ1-6|NA|14
TGTGCCAGCAGCTTGCCCCCGCGCGGTTCACCCCTCCACTTT
CASSLPPRGSPLHF
>TRBV11-2|TRBD1|TRBJ1-1|few|13
TGTGCCAGCAGCTTGGACAGGGAGGTTGAAGCTTTCTTT
CASSLDREVEAFF
>TRBV4-3|TRBD2|TRBJ2-1|few|17
TGCGCCAGCAGCCAAGAAACGTTCGCGGGGGGACCCAATGAGCAGTTCTTC
CASSQETFAGGPNEQFF
>TRBV24-1|NA|TRBJ1-1|few|14
TGTGCCACCAGGCAGGGGTCTCTAGGCACTGAAGCTTTCTTT
CATRQGSLGTEAFF
>TRBV27|NA|TRBJ1-1|NA|13
TGTGCCAGCAGTTTCTTAGGGGACACTGAAGCTTTCTTT
CASSFLGDTEAFF
>TRBV5-1|TRBD1|TRBJ1-6|NA|14
TGCGCCAGCAGCGGACAGGGAAATAATTCACCCCTCCACTTT
CASSGQGNNSPLHF
>TRBV9|TRBD1|TRBJ1-2|NA|15
TGTGCCAGCAGCGCGGCGGGACAGGGGAGCAATGGCTACACCTTC
CASSAAGQGSNGYTF
>TRBV9|NA|TRBJ1-5|many|15
TGTGCCAGCAGCGTAGGCGCGGGTTGGAATCAGCCCCAGCATTTT
CASSVGAGWNQPQHF
>TRBV20-1|NA|TRBJ1-2|few|12
TGCAGTGCTAGAGACCGCTACTATGGCTACACCTTC
CSARDRYYGYTF
>TRBV25-1|NA|TRBJ2-3|few|16
TGTGCCAGCAGTGACCCCGAAGGGGCCAGCACAGATACGCAGTATTTT
CASSDPEGASTDTQYF
>TRBV7-6|NA|TRBJ2-3|few|17
TGTGCCAGCAGCCCTGGGCTACCCGGAGGTGCCACAGATACGCAGTATTTT
CASSPGLPGGATDTQYF
>TRBV19|NA|TRBJ2-7|NA|16
TGTGCCAGGGAAACCAACAGTTGTGAAGGGTTTTACGAGCAGTACTTC
CARETNSCEGFYEQYF
>TRBV19|NA|TRBJ2-7|NA|14
TGTGCCAGTAGTGTCTCTCAGGGGAGCTACGAGCAGTACTTC
CASSVSQGSYEQYF
>TRBV18|NA|TRBJ2-7|NA|13
TGTGCCAGCTCACCCTGGGACACCTACGAGCAGTACTTC
CASSPWDTYEQYF
>TRBV4-3|NA|TRBJ2-2|many|17
TGCGCCAGCAGCCAAGGAATACCAGGGGAATCGTGGGGGGAGCTGTTTTTT
CASSQGIPGESWGELFF
>TRBV5-1|NA|TRBJ2-5|NA|15
TGCGCCAGCAGCTTGACTAGCAGCGTCCAAGAGACCCAGTACTTC
CASSLTSSVQETQYF
>TRBV4-1|NA|TRBJ2-7|NA|16
TGCGCCAGCAGCCAAGAAGTCGGCATCCGATACTACGAGCAGTACTTC
CASSQEVGIRYYEQYF
>TRBV12-3/TRBV12-4|NA|TRBJ2-2|NA|15
TGTGCCAGCAGTTCTGCGACAACGAACACCTGGGAGCTGTTTTTT
CASSSATTNTWELFF